Listed below are T cell receptor beta chains from one sample, sequenced in a study of shared clonotypes between healthy human individuals. Data came from immunoSEQ multiplex PCR; TCRdb stores just in-frame clones and leaves some out. The sample has 450,000 to 650,000 clones, around three quarters seen once. Sequencing was carried out using PBMCs. Source of these receptors: a middle-aged woman in good health. Some clones in this sample may be carry-over from other donors' samples. Each CDR3 is given with its conserved first and last residue. A D gene is named only where the DNA matches it firmly. A clone size is listed for some rows: how often the clone was seen (once, few, many), or a class if it is expanded.

V gene	J gene	D gene	clone size	CDR3 protein	CDR3 DNA
TRBV5-1	TRBJ2-3	NA	NA	CASSLAPDTQYF	TGCGCCAGCAGCTTGGCCCCAGATACGCAGTATTTT
TRBV7-3	TRBJ1-2	NA	NA	CASSLIGQPTNYGYTF	TGTGCCAGCAGCTTAATTGGACAGCCGACTAACTATGGCTACACCTTC
TRBV19	TRBJ2-5	NA	NA	CASSWAQGETQYF	TGTGCCAGTAGTTGGGCCCAGGGAGAGACCCAGTACTTC
TRBV7-3	TRBJ2-3	TRBD2	NA	CASSLNAGEVDTQYF	TGTGCCAGCAGCTTAAATGCGGGAGAGGTAGATACGCAGTATTTT
TRBV5-1	TRBJ2-7	NA	NA	CASSSRTAPYEQYF	TGCGCCAGCAGCTCACGGACTGCCCCCTACGAGCAGTACTTC
TRBV2	TRBJ1-5	NA	NA	CASAAERSQPQHF	TGTGCCAGCGCGGCGGAGCGAAGTCAGCCCCAGCATTTT
TRBV4-3	TRBJ1-2	TRBD1	NA	CASSQGPLQGRRGYGYTF	TGCGCCAGCAGCCAAGGTCCCCTACAGGGGCGAAGGGGGTATGGCTACACCTTC
TRBV7-7	TRBJ2-3	NA	NA	CASSLGLRGGSTDTQYF	TGTGCCAGCAGCTTAGGCCTAAGGGGCGGGAGCACAGATACGCAGTATTTT
TRBV30	TRBJ2-1	TRBD2	NA	CAWSGPGRVYNEQFF	TGTGCCTGGAGTGGCCCGGGGAGGGTCTACAATGAGCAGTTCTTC
TRBV21-1	TRBJ2-4	NA	NA	CASSKGTGPLGKNIQYF	TGTGCCAGCAGCAAAGGTACGGGGCCTTTAGGCAAAAACATTCAGTACTTC
TRBV7-2	TRBJ2-7	NA	NA	CASSFPPVYEQYF	TGTGCCAGCAGCTTCCCTCCCGTATACGAGCAGTACTTC
TRBV7-2	TRBJ1-1	TRBD1	NA	CASSLDGTGVGTEAFF	TGTGCCAGCAGCTTAGACGGGACAGGGGTTGGCACTGAAGCTTTCTTT
TRBV9	TRBJ2-7	NA	NA	CASSVDWGSYEQYF	TGTGCCAGCAGCGTAGATTGGGGCAGCTACGAGCAGTACTTC
TRBV27	TRBJ2-3	NA	once	CASSLMLGADTQYF	TGTGCCAGCAGTTTAATGCTAGGGGCAGATACGCAGTATTTT
TRBV28	TRBJ1-2	NA	few	CASSEQGIRGYTF	TGTGCCAGCAGCGAACAGGGCATTCGTGGCTACACCTTC
TRBV5-1	TRBJ2-5	TRBD1	NA	CASSGGQPQETQYF	TGCGCCAGCAGTGGGGGACAGCCGCAAGAGACCCAGTACTTC
TRBV28	TRBJ1-4	TRBD1	NA	CASRNTGGAGEKLFF	TGTGCCAGCAGAAATACAGGGGGCGCGGGCGAAAAACTGTTTTTT
TRBV6-6	TRBJ2-3	TRBD2	NA	CASRPRTSGIIDTQYF	TGTGCCAGCAGACCTAGGACTAGCGGGATTATAGATACGCAGTATTTT
TRBV2	TRBJ1-6	TRBD1	NA	CASRRTGQIFSNSPLHF	TGTGCCAGCAGGAGGACAGGCCAGATCTTTAGTAATTCACCCCTCCACTTT
TRBV7-8	TRBJ1-2	NA	once	CASSLVRILGKTNYGYTF	TGTGCCAGCAGCTTAGTTCGAATCTTGGGCAAAACTAACTATGGCTACACCTTC
TRBV7-6	TRBJ2-5	NA	NA	CASSLGAGRGETQYF	TGTGCCAGCAGCCTTGGGGCAGGGAGAGGAGAGACCCAGTACTTC
TRBV6-1	TRBJ1-1	NA	NA	CASSEEGQGSTEAFF	TGTGCCAGCAGTGAAGAAGGGCAGGGGAGCACTGAAGCTTTCTTT
TRBV15	TRBJ1-1	NA	few	CATSRDGLGKSEAFF	TGTGCCACCAGCAGAGATGGACTAGGAAAGTCTGAAGCTTTCTTT
TRBV30	TRBJ2-1	NA	NA	CAWMVWGGDEQFF	TGTGCCTGGATGGTTTGGGGCGGGGATGAGCAGTTCTTC
TRBV19	TRBJ1-1	NA	once	CASSPQWGFEAFF	TGTGCCAGTAGCCCTCAGTGGGGATTTGAAGCTTTCTTT
TRBV7-2	TRBJ2-1	NA	NA	CASSLAPGYEQFF	TGTGCCAGCAGCTTAGCCCCCGGGTATGAGCAGTTCTTC
TRBV18	TRBJ2-1	TRBD2	NA	CASSPGTSGNNEQFF	TGTGCCAGCTCACCCGGGACTAGCGGCAACAATGAGCAGTTCTTC
TRBV5-1	TRBJ2-7	NA	NA	CASSLAPGADSYEQYF	TGCGCCAGCAGCTTGGCTCCGGGGGCGGACTCCTACGAGCAGTACTTC
TRBV29-1	TRBJ2-7	TRBD2	NA	CSVAREGDEQYF	TGCAGCGTGGCGCGGGAGGGAGACGAGCAGTACTTC
TRBV28	TRBJ2-1	NA	NA	CASSLPGWNEQFF	TGTGCCAGCAGTTTGCCCGGGTGGAATGAGCAGTTCTTC
TRBV19	TRBJ2-1	TRBD2	NA	CASSPLGGGPYNEQFF	TGTGCCAGTAGCCCCCTGGGGGGAGGGCCCTACAATGAGCAGTTCTTC
TRBV15	TRBJ1-2	NA	many	CATSRDSFSREHGYTF	TGTGCCACCAGCAGAGATTCTTTTTCCAGGGAGCATGGCTACACCTTC
TRBV7-3	TRBJ2-1	TRBD1	NA	CASSQGTATYNEQFF	TGTGCCAGCAGCCAGGGGACAGCGACCTACAATGAGCAGTTCTTC
TRBV6-1	TRBJ2-7	TRBD1	NA	CASSEQTGASYEQYF	TGTGCCAGCAGTGAGCAGACAGGGGCCTCCTACGAGCAGTACTTC
TRBV20-1	TRBJ1-1	TRBD1	NA	CSAGTGGSAFF	TGCAGTGCGGGTACAGGGGGGTCAGCTTTCTTT
TRBV19	TRBJ2-7	TRBD2	NA	CASSIPGLAGSGNEQYF	TGTGCCAGTAGTATACCCGGACTAGCGGGCTCGGGGAACGAGCAGTACTTC
TRBV28	TRBJ2-7	NA	once	CASSQTSRGRSSYEQYF	TGTGCCAGCAGCCAAACCTCTCGAGGGCGTAGCTCCTACGAGCAGTACTTC
TRBV28	TRBJ2-7	TRBD1	NA	CASTPDREVNEQYF	TGTGCCAGCACTCCGGACAGGGAAGTGAACGAGCAGTACTTC
TRBV2	TRBJ2-2	TRBD2	NA	CATSGRATTGELFF	TGTGCCACTAGCGGGAGGGCCACCACCGGGGAGCTGTTTTTT
TRBV9	TRBJ2-1	TRBD2	NA	CASSFRSGSSYNEQFF	TGTGCCAGCAGCTTTAGGAGCGGGAGCTCCTACAATGAGCAGTTCTTC
TRBV9	TRBJ2-5	TRBD1	few	CASSASGQGQQETQYF	TGTGCCAGCAGCGCCTCGGGACAGGGACAACAAGAGACCCAGTACTTC
TRBV7-2	TRBJ2-1	NA	few	CASSAQAGPPYNEQFF	TGTGCCAGCAGCGCCCAGGCGGGCCCACCCTACAATGAGCAGTTCTTC
TRBV18	TRBJ2-1	TRBD1	NA	CASSRDRGSYNEQFF	TGTGCCAGCTCACGGGACAGGGGGTCCTACAATGAGCAGTTCTTC
TRBV5-4	TRBJ2-2	NA	few	CASSPSSARAGELFF	TGTGCCAGCAGCCCCTCCTCAGCACGGGCCGGGGAGCTGTTTTTT
TRBV7-2	TRBJ1-2	NA	few	CASSLTANYGYTF	TGTGCCAGCAGCTTAACAGCTAACTATGGCTACACCTTC
TRBV10-3	TRBJ2-1	NA	few	CAIGRHNNEQFF	TGTGCCATCGGGAGACACAACAATGAGCAGTTCTTC